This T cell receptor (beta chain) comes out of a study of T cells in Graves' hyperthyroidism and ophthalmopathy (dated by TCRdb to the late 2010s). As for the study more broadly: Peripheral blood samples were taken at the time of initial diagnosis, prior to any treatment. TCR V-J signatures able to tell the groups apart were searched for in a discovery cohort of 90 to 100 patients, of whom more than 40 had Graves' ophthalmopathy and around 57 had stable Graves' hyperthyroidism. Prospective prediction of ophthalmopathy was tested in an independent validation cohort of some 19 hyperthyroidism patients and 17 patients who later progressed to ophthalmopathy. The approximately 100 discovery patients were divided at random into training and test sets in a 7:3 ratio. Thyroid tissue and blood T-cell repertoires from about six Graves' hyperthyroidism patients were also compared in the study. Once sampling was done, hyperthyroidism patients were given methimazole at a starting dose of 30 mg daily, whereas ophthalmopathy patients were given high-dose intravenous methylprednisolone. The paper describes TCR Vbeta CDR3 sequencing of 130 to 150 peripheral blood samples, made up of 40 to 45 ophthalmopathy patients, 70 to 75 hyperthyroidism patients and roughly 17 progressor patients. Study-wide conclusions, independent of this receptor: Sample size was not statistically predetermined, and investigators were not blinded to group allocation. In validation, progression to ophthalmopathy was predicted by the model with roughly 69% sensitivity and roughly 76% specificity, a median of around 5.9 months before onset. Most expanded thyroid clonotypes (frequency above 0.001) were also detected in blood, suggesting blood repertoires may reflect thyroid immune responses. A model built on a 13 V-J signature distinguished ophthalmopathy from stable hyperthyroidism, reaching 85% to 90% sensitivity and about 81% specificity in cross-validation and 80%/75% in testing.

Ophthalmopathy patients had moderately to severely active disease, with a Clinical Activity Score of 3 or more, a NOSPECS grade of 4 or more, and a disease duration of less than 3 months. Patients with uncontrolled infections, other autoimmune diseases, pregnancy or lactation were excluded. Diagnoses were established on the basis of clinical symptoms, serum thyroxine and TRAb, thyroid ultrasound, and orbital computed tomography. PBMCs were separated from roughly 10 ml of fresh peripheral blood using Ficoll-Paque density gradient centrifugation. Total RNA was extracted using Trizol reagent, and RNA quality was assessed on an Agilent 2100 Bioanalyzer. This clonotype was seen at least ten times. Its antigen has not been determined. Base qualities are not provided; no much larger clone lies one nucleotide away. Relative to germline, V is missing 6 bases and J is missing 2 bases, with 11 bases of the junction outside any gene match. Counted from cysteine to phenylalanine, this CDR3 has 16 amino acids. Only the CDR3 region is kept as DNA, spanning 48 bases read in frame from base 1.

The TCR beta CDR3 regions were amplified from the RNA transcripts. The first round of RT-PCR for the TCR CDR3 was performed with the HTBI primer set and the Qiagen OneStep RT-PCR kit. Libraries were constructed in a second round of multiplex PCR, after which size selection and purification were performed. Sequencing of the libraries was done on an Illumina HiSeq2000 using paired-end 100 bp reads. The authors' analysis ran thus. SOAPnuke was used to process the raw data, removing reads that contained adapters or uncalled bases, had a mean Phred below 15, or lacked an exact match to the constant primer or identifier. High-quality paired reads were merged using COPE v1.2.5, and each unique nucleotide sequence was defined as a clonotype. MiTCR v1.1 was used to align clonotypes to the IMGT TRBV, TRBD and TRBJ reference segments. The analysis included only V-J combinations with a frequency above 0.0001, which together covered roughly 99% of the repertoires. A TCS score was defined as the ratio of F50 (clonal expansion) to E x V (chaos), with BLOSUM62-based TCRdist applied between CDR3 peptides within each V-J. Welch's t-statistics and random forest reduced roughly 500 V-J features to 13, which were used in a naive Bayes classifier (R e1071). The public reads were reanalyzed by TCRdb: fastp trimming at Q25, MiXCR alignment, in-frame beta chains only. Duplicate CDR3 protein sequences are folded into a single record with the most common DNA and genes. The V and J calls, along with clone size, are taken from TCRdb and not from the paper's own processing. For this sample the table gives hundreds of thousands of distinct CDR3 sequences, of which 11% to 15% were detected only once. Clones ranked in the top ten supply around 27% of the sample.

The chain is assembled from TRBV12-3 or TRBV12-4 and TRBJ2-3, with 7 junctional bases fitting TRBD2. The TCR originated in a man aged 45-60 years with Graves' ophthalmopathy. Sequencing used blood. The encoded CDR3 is CASSHTSDPVTDTQYF. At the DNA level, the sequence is TGTGCCAGCAGCCATACTAGCGATCCCGTCACAGATACGCAGTATTTT.